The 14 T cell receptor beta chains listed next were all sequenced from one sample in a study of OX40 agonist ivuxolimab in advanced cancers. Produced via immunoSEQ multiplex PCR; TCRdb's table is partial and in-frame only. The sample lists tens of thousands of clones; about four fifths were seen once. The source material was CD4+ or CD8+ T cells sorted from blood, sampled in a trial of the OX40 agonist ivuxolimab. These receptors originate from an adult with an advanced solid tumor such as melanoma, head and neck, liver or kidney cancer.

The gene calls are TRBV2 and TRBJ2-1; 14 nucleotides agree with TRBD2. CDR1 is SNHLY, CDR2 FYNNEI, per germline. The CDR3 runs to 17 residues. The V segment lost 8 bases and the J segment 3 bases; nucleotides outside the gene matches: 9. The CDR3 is CASSGTSGRKYYNEQFF. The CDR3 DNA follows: TGTGCCAGCTCCGGGACTAGCGGGAGAAAATACTACAATGAGCAGTTCTTC.

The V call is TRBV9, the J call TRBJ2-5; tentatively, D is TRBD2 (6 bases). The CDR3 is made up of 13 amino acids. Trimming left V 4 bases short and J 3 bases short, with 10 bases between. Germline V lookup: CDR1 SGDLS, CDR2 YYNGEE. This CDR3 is CASSLGLEETQYF. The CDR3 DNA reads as TGTGCCAGCAGCTTGGGACTGGAAGAGACCCAGTACTTC.

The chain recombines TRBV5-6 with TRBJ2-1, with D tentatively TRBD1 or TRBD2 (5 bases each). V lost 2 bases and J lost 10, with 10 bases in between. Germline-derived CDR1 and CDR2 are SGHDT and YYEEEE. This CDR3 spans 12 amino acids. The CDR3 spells CASSFLWDEQFF. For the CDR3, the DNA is TGTGCCAGCAGCTTCCTGTGGGACGAGCAGTTCTTC.

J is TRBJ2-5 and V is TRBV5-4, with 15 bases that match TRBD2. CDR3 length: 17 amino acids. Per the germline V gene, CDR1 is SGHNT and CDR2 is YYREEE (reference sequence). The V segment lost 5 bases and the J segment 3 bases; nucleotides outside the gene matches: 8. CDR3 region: CASSGWGLAGGEETQYF. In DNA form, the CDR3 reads TGTGCCAGCAGTGGTTGGGGACTAGCGGGAGGAGAAGAGACCCAGTACTTC.

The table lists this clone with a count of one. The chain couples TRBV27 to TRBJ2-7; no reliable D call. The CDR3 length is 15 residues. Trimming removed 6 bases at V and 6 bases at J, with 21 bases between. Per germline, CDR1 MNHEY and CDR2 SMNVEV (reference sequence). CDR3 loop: CASREPTGPKGEQYF. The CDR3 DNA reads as TGTGCCAGCAGAGAACCGACCGGGCCTAAGGGCGAGCAGTACTTC.

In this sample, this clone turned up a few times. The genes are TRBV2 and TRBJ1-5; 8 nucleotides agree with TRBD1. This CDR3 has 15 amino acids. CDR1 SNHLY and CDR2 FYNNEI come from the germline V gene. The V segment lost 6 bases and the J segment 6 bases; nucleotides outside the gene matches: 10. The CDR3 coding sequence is TGTGCCAGCAGGGGGCCCAGGGGACAGGCTCAGCCCCAGCATTTT. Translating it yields CASRGPRGQAQPQHF. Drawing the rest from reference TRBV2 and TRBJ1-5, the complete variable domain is EPEVTQTPSHQVTQMGQEVILRCVPISNHLYFYWYRQILGQKVEFLVSFYNNEISEKSEIFDDQFSVERPDGSNFTLKIRSTKLEDSAMYFCASRGPRGQAQPQHFGDGTRLSIL.

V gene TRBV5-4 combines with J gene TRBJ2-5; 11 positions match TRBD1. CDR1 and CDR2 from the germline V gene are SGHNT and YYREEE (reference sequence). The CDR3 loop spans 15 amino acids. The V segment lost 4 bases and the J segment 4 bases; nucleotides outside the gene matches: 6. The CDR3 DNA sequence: TGTGCCAGCAGCCGGTCCGGGACAGGGGGAGAGACCCAGTACTTC. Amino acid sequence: CASSRSGTGGETQYF.

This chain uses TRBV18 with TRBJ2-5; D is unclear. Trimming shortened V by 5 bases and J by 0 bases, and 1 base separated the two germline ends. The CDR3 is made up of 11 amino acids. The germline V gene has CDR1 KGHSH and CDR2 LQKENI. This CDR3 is CASSNQETQYF. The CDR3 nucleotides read TGTGCCAGCTCAAACCAAGAGACCCAGTACTTC.

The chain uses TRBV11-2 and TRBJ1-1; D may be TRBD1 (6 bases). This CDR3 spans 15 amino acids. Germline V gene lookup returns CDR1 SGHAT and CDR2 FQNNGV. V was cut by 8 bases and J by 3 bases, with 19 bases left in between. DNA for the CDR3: TGTGCCAGCGCGAACTCGGGACACGGGGACACTGAAGCTTTCTTT. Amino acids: CASANSGHGDTEAFF.

For the CDR3, the DNA is TGTGCCACCAGCAGACTCATGGGGCAGCCCACAGATACGCAGTATTTT. Translated: CATSRLMGQPTDTQYF. V usage is TRBV15 and J usage is TRBJ2-3; D perhaps matches TRBD1 (5 bases). The germline gives CDR1 LNHNV, CDR2 YYDKDF (reference sequence). The CDR3 runs 16 residues. With 2 bases removed from V and 2 bases from J, the gap between germline ends came to 14 bases.

The CDR3 loop reads CAWKGAGANVLTF. CDR3 in DNA: TGTGCCTGGAAAGGGGCTGGGGCCAACGTCCTGACTTTC. The chain employs TRBV30 and TRBJ2-6; possibly TRBD1 for D (5 bases). Trimming stripped 4 bases from V and 2 bases from J, with 6 bases between. The CDR3 totals 13 residues. Germline V gene sequence: CDR1 GTSNPN, CDR2 SVGIG (reference sequence).

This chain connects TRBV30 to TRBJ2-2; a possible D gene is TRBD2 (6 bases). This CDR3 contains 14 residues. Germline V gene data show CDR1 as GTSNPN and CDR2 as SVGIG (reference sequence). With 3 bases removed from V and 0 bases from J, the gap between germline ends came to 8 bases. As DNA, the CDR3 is TGTGCCTGGAGGGGGACTGCGAACACCGGGGAGCTGTTTTTT. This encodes CAWRGTANTGELFF.

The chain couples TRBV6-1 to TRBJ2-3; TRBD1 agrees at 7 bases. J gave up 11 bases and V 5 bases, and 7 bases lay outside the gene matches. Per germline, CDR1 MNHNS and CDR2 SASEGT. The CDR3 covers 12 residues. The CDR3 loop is CASSPRQGRQYF. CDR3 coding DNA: TGTGCCAGCAGTCCTAGACAGGGCCGGCAGTATTTT.

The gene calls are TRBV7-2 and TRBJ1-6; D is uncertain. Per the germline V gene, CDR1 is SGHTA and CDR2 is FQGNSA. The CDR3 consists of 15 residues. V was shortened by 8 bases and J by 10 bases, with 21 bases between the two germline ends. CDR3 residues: CASPPPPSIWSPLHF. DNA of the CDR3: TGTGCCAGCCCCCCACCGCCTAGTATCTGGTCACCCCTCCACTTT.